These 27 T cell receptor beta chains share one sample of origin, sequenced in a study of T cells in Graves' hyperthyroidism and ophthalmopathy. RNA transcripts gave rise to amplified TCR beta CDR3 regions. RT-PCR in the first round (using the HTBI primer set) targeted the TCR CDR3. TCRdb reanalysed the multiplex PCR reads using MiXCR and keeps one entry per CDR3 protein. Of 20,000 to 30,000 distinct CDR3 sequences in the sample, approximately 46% were seen once. The sequencing sample was made of blood. The receptors here all came from a woman aged 25 to 39 with Graves' hyperthyroidism.

This clonotype came up many times. The chain joins TRBV11-3 to TRBJ2-3; maybe TRBD2 (7 bases). The CDR3 totals 17 residues. Germline CDR1 and CDR2: SGHNT and YENEEA. V lost 3 bases and J lost 0, with 16 bases in between. CDR3 amino acids: CASSFGRGAASTDTQYF. The CDR3 DNA sequence: TGTGCCAGCAGCTTCGGCCGGGGGGCAGCTAGCACAGATACGCAGTATTTT.

Remarks on this clonotype: Germline and junction disagree at one end, which may indicate a read error. V usage is TRBV4-1 and J usage is TRBJ2-7, with 9 bases fitting TRBD2. Germline V gives CDR1 MGHRA, CDR2 YSYEKL. This CDR3 has 14 amino acids. The CDR3 spells CASSLAGANYGQYF. DNA of the CDR3: TGCGCCAGCAGCCTAGCGGGGGCGAACTACGGGCAGTACTTC.

Only a few counts were recorded for this clonotype. The chain joins TRBV7-9 to TRBJ2-1; D is uncertain. This CDR3 has 12 residues. V was clipped by 3 bases and J by 7 bases, with 7 bases between them. The germline gives CDR1 SEHNR, CDR2 FQNEAQ (reference sequence). CDR3 DNA sequence: TGTGCCAGCAGCTTTCCTGAGAATGAGCAGTTCTTC. This translates into CASSFPENEQFF.

This clonotype was seen ten or more times. J is TRBJ1-2 and V is TRBV27; D perhaps matches TRBD1 (5 bases). With 3 bases removed from V and 7 bases from J, the gap between germline ends came to 12 bases. The CDR3 is 13 residues long. Germline-derived CDR1 and CDR2 are MNHEY and SMNVEV (reference sequence). CDR3 in amino acids: CASSFSGRPGYTF. The DNA for the CDR3 is TGTGCCAGCAGTTTCTCGGGGCGCCCTGGCTACACCTTC.

This chain uses TRBV10-3 with TRBJ1-4; no reliable D call. This CDR3 comprises 14 residues. Germline CDR1 reads ENHRY; CDR2 reads SYGVKD. Trimming left V 0 bases short and J 5 bases short, with 7 bases between. CDR3 residues: CAISESTANEKLFF. The CDR3, as DNA: TGTGCCATCAGTGAGTCTACGGCAAATGAAAAACTGTTTTTT.

Concerning this clonotype itself: One junction end disagrees with the germline gene, perhaps due to a read error. As DNA, the CDR3 is TGTGCCAGCAGCGGGGGTGTAGGTCAGCCCCGGCATTTT. This encodes CASSGGVGQPRHF. This chain links TRBV7-3 with TRBJ1-5, with TRBD1 as a possible D gene (5 bases). CDR1 SGHTA and CDR2 FQGTGA come from the germline V gene. The CDR3 is 13 residues long.

The V call is TRBV15, the J call TRBJ2-7, with 12 positions matching TRBD2. The junction had 1 base not matched to a gene; V was cut back by 1 base and J by 0 bases. Germline-derived CDR1 and CDR2 are LNHNV and YYDKDF (reference sequence). This CDR3 is built from 16 residues. CDR3 sequence (DNA): TGTGCCACCAGCAGAGGGACTAGCGGGGACTCCTACGAGCAGTACTTC. Its protein product is CATSRGTSGDSYEQYF. Full variable domain (remainder filled in from reference TRBV15 and TRBJ2-7): DAMVIQNPRYQVTQFGKPVTLSCSQTLNHNVMYWYQQKSSQAPKLLFHYYDKDFNNEADTPDNFQSRRPNTSFCFLDIRSPGLGDTAMYLCATSRGTSGDSYEQYFGPGTRLTVT.

This clonotype has a count of ten or more. This chain connects TRBV6-1 to TRBJ2-7; tentative D call: TRBD1 (5 bases). The CDR3 extends over 14 amino acids. Looked up from germline, CDR1 is MNHNS and CDR2 is SASEGT. The V end was cut by 10 bases, the J end by 0 bases, with 16 bases between. The CDR3 loop reads CAISLQGYSYEQYF. CDR3 sequence (DNA): TGTGCCATCTCACTGCAGGGATACTCCTACGAGCAGTACTTC.

This clonotype appeared once. The junction differs from germline at one of its ends, possibly a read error. This sequence joins TRBV12-3 or TRBV12-4 and TRBJ2-5; D remains unclear. The CDR3 loop spans 14 amino acids. CDR3 bases: TGTGCCTGCAGTTTTACGGACGGTAATCAGCCCCAGTACTTC. Amino acids: CACSFTDGNQPQYF.

Note on this clonotype: With a much larger clone just one base away, this may be a read error. The V gene is TRBV28, the J gene TRBJ1-4; 8 bases are shared with TRBD1. The CDR3 has 15 amino acids. With V trimmed by 5 bases and J by 12 bases, 14 bases remained unmatched. Looked up from germline, CDR1 is MDHEN and CDR2 is SYDVKM. CDR3 nucleotide sequence: TGTGCCAGCAGTACGGCAGGGGGCCAGGGGGAAGAACTGTTTTTT. Translating it yields CASSTAGGQGEELFF.

This clonotype appeared a single time. This chain joins TRBV2 and TRBJ2-2, with 9 bases aligning to TRBD2. The CDR3 is 17 amino acids. Germline loops: CDR1 SNHLY, CDR2 FYNNEI. J was trimmed by 6 bases and V by 4 bases; bases with no gene match: 12. CDR3 sequence: CASSALAGQGRAGELFF. The DNA for the CDR3 is TGTGCCAGCAGTGCACTAGCGGGCCAGGGTCGTGCCGGGGAGCTGTTTTTT.

The chain carries TRBV25-1 and TRBJ1-1; no clear D. CDR3 length: 14 residues. Between the trimmed V and J ends, which lost 2 bases and 0 bases, there was a span of 7 bases. Germline V lookup: CDR1 MGHDK, CDR2 SYGVNS. The chain's CDR3 is CASSEAGMNTEAFF. The CDR3 nucleotides read TGTGCCAGCAGTGAAGCGGGAATGAACACTGAAGCTTTCTTT.

In this sample, this clonotype is medium-sized. The chain's CDR3 is CSATYTTGYQETQYF. CDR3 bases: TGCAGTGCCACCTACACGACAGGGTACCAAGAGACCCAGTACTTC. The chain joins TRBV20-1 to TRBJ2-5, with TRBD1 matching over 7 bases. In germline, CDR1 is DFQATT, CDR2 SNEGSKA (reference sequence). V was pared by 6 bases and J by 0 bases, with 10 bases of the junction left unmatched. The CDR3 loop spans 15 amino acids.

The chain joins TRBV19 to TRBJ1-5; possibly TRBD1 for D (6 bases). Germline CDR1 and CDR2: LNHDA and SQIVND (reference sequence). The V gene lost 7 bases and the J gene lost 15 bases, with 19 bases spanning the gap. This CDR3 comprises 12 residues. CDR3 residues: CASTPSGQVRHF. DNA for the CDR3: TGTGCCAGTACTCCATCGGGACAAGTGCGGCATTTT.

The rearrangement links TRBV6-5 to TRBJ1-2; TRBD1 matches at 7 bases. CDR3 length: 14 amino acids. CDR1 and CDR2 (germline): MNHEY, SVGAGI. J gave up 8 bases and V 5 bases, and 11 bases lay outside the gene matches. CDR3 sequence (DNA): TGTGCCAGCAGTGAGACAGGGCTTAGGGGCGGCTACACCTTC. Translating gives CASSETGLRGGYTF.

The sample holds many counts of this clonotype. The J gene is TRBJ1-3, the V gene TRBV7-2; D may be TRBD1 (5 bases). The V gene lost 2 bases and the J gene lost 2 bases, with 22 bases spanning the gap. Germline V lookup: CDR1 SGHTA, CDR2 FQGNSA. This CDR3 spans 19 amino acids. The CDR3 loop is CASSLSWRTPVFTGNTIYF. CDR3 nucleotide sequence: TGTGCCAGCAGCTTATCCTGGCGGACACCGGTGTTCACTGGAAACACCATATATTTT.

The V and J genes are TRBV10-3 and TRBJ2-7; possibly TRBD1 or TRBD2 for D (5 bases each). The germline V gene encodes CDR1 ENHRY and CDR2 SYGVKD. The CDR3 consists of 15 residues. The V and J ends lost 0 bases and 0 bases respectively, with 9 bases between them. The CDR3: CAISESGVSSYEQYF. The DNA for the CDR3 is TGTGCCATCAGTGAGTCGGGGGTGAGCTCCTACGAGCAGTACTTC.

With respect to this clonotype: At one end, the junction sequence differs from germline, possibly due to a read error. J is TRBJ2-5 and V is TRBV12-3 or TRBV12-4; perhaps TRBD2 as D (6 bases). CDR3 length equals 13 residues. CDR3 DNA: TGTGCCTGCAGGGACGGAGGGGCGGAGACCCAGTACTTC. This translates into CACRDGGAETQYF.

A note on this clonotype: One end of the junction fails to match germline, which may point to a read error. The chain has TRBV11-3 and TRBJ2-1, with TRBD1 matching over 8 bases. This CDR3 spans 12 amino acids. Germline assignment: CDR1 SGHNT and CDR2 YENEEA. The CDR3 nucleotides read TGTGCCAACAGGGGGGCGGGACCTGAGCAGATCTTC. Encoded protein: CANRGAGPEQIF.

To note about this clonotype: Relative to the germline gene, one junction end is altered; a read error may explain this. This sequence joins TRBV11-1 and TRBJ2-6; tentatively, D is TRBD1 (6 bases). The CDR3 spans 16 residues. The germline V gene encodes CDR1 SGHAT and CDR2 FQDESV (reference sequence). CDR3 nucleotides: TGTGCCAGCAGCTTCACAGGATGGGCTGGGGACAACGTACTGACTTTC. Translation: CASSFTGWAGDNVLTF. Full variable domain (missing parts from reference TRBV11-1 and TRBJ2-6): EAEVAQSPRYKITEKSQAVAFWCDPISGHATLYWYRQILGQGPELLVQFQDESVVDDSQLPKDRFSAERLKGVDSTLKIQPAELGDSAMYLCASSFTGWAGDNVLTFGAGSRLTVL.

The chain is built from TRBV7-9 and TRBJ2-6, with TRBD1 matching over 8 bases. Germline assignment: CDR1 SEHNR and CDR2 FQNEAQ (reference sequence). The trim removed 4 bases at V and 13 bases at J, leaving 15 bases unmatched. The CDR3 totals 16 residues. Written as DNA, the CDR3 is TGTGCCAGCAGCTCTTACCGGGACAGGATGGGTTTGGTCCTGACTTTC. Translated, it gives CASSSYRDRMGLVLTF.

This clonotype was seen at least ten times. A much larger clone differs by one base, so this may be a read error. The chain carries TRBV5-1 and TRBJ2-7; 9 positions agree with TRBD1. Germline V CDR1 and CDR2: SGHRS, YFSETQ. This CDR3 comprises 16 residues. The CDR3 DNA follows: TGCGCCAGCAGCAGATCCCCAGCAGGGACAGGGAACGAGCGGTACTTC. Its protein product is CASSRSPAGTGNERYF.

Concerning this clonotype: A clone one base away is much larger, so this may be a read error. CDR3 bases: TGTGCCAGCTCACCACTGGACAGCGCTGAAGCTTTCTTT. It is translated as CASSPLDSAEAFF. The chain recombines TRBV18 with TRBJ1-1; TRBD1 might be the D (6 bases). Trimming shortened V by 1 base and J by 6 bases, and 9 bases separated the two germline ends. The CDR3 extends over 13 amino acids. Germline V CDR1 and CDR2: KGHSH, LQKENI.

A word on this clonotype: A much bigger clone sits one base away, suggesting this may be a read error. The rearrangement joins TRBV6-5 to TRBJ1-1; the D is unclear. The CDR3 loop spans 17 amino acids. The V gene's germline CDR1 is MNHEY and CDR2 SVGAGI. CDR3 nucleotide sequence: TGTGCCGGCAGACCCCCCCGGGCTACAAAAGAGGCCACTGAAGCTTTCTTT. As protein: CAGRPPRATKEATEAFF.

This clonotype was seen more than once but under ten times. The CDR3 DNA sequence: TGTGCCAGCAGCTCGACGGATGGGTTTAATTCACCCCTCCACTTT. It specifies CASSSTDGFNSPLHF. V gene TRBV7-6 combines with J gene TRBJ1-6; D gene uncertain. From germline, CDR1 is SGHVS and CDR2 FNYEAQ. The V end lost 4 bases, the J end lost 6 bases, and 13 bases lay between the germline ends. The CDR3 consists of 15 residues.

With respect to this clonotype: Germline is not matched at one junction end, which may reflect a read error. J is TRBJ1-3 and V is TRBV5-5; D gene unclear. CDR3 size: 15 residues. Germline assignment: CDR1 SGHKS and CDR2 YYEKEE (reference sequence). This CDR3 is CASSLLPVSGNAIHF. The CDR3 nucleotides are TGTGCCAGCAGCTTGCTCCCAGTGTCTGGAAACGCCATACATTTT.

Concerning this clonotype itself: An end of the junction does not agree with germline; a read error may underlie this. The gene calls are TRBV5-1 and TRBJ1-4; no definite D call. The CDR3 sequence is 16 residues long. Germline V gene sequence: CDR1 SGHRS, CDR2 YFSETQ. The chain's CDR3 is CASSPDVRSTNEKLSF. The CDR3 DNA sequence: TGCGCCAGCAGCCCGGACGTAAGGTCAACTAATGAAAAACTGTCTTTT. Using reference TRBV5-1 and TRBJ1-4 for the parts outside the CDR3, the full variable domain is KAGVTQTPRYLIKTRGQQVTLSCSPISGHRSVSWYQQTPGQGLQFLFEYFSETQRNKGNFPGRFSGRQFSNSRSEMNVSTLELGDSALYLCASSPDVRSTNEKLSFGSGTQLSVL.